This record concerns one TCR beta chain sequence. The antigen is undetermined. V was clipped by 5 bases and J by 2 bases, with 9 bases between them. The germline V gene has CDR1 SGHTA and CDR2 FQGNSA. The CDR3 has 13 amino acids. The data derive from a study of T-cell reconstitution after alpha-beta-depleted transplantation in children. Overall study findings and caveats: One year after transplant, T-cell counts and diversity came mostly from newly produced T cells. Roughly two months post-transplant, alpha-beta T cells reportedly originated from several hundred graft clones that had expanded.

Preparation of the TCRbeta library involved a method that used unique molecular identifiers. MiXCR, run by TCRdb on the PCR reads, gives a single entry per CDR3 protein. The table shows 150,000 to 250,000 distinct CDR3 sequences, with 5% to 7.5% occurring only once. The starting material was PBMCs, obtained before TCRalphabeta/CD19-depleted stem cell transplant. This chain links TRBV7-2 with TRBJ1-2; no firm D call. The receptor comes from a girl less than two years old with combined immunodeficiency, due to receive a stem cell transplant. CDR3 residues: CASSPGLNYGYTF. CDR3 in DNA: TGTGCCAGCAGCCCCGGACTGAACTATGGCTACACCTTC.